This T cell receptor (beta chain) came from a study of T cells and Merkel cell carcinoma outcomes (dated by TCRdb to 2020 to 2022). About the study as a whole: In patients with Merkel cell carcinoma, researchers looked at whether the T-cell repertoire of the tumor, along with T-cell density, could predict clinical outcome.

Between the V and J ends, shortened by 2 bases and 4 bases respectively, the junction contains 17 bases. Per the germline V gene, KGHSH is the CDR1 and LQKENI is the CDR2. Counted from cysteine to phenylalanine, this CDR3 has 16 amino acids. Only CDR3 DNA remains: 48 bases, in frame from the first base. Results and caveats for the whole study, not just this receptor: T-cell repertoire features combined with T-cell density were reported to predict clinical outcomes in Merkel cell carcinoma patients.

Worth noting for this clone: Its binding antigen is unknown. One base away there is no much larger clone; base qualities are not given.

Samples were obtained from patients with Merkel cell carcinoma. The library came from the immunoSEQ multiplex PCR assay. Entries here come from immuneACCESS through TCRdb and include only in-frame sequences with V and J called. Some clones fail to appear in such tables; in the studies checked, an unresolved V gene covers under half of the shortfall, and the cause of the remainder is unknown. Present in this sample are around 630 clones, 80% to 95% of which were seen just once. The ten largest account for roughly 4.5% of the sample. This receptor was taken from a human donor with Merkel cell carcinoma. Sequenced material: tumor tissue from Merkel cell carcinoma. The sequence joins TRBV18 to TRBJ1-1; the D gene cannot be resolved reliably. The CDR3 region: CASSPRHGVAGTEAFF. The DNA is TGTGCCAGCTCACCAAGGCACGGGGTAGCGGGCACTGAAGCTTTCTTT. Beyond the CDR3, the reference TRBV18 and TRBJ1-1 genes provide the residues; the full variable domain reads: NAGVMQNPRHLVRRRGQEARLRCSPMKGHSHVYWYRQLPEEGLKFMVYLQKENIIDESGMPKERFSAEFPKEGPSILRIQQVVRGDSAAYFCASSPRHGVAGTEAFFGQGTRLTVV.